These 13 T cell receptor beta chains originate from one sample sequenced in a study of vaccination effects on CD4 cells after COVID-19. Assay: immunoSEQ multiplex PCR; the TCRdb copy retains only in-frame clones and omits some. The data contain about 47,000 clones, roughly three quarters of them singletons. With roughly nine days of culture completed, CD4+ T cells were isolated. It was two doses of either the BNT162b2 or mRNA-1273 vaccine that participants received. These receptors have no identified antigens. The material was CD4+ T cells from PBMCs cultured without peptide, obtained after COVID-19 vaccination. Receptors were obtained from a human donor who received a COVID-19 vaccine.

This clone appeared a few times. The chain uses TRBV18 and TRBJ2-2; perhaps D is TRBD1 or TRBD2 (5 bases each). The CDR3 is made up of 18 amino acids. Germline lookup yields CDR1 KGHSH and CDR2 LQKENI. Between the trimmed V and J ends, which lost 0 bases and 2 bases, there was a span of 16 bases. The CDR3 DNA sequence: TGTGCCAGCTCACCACCGCAGGGATGGGGGTCAAACACCGGGGAGCTGTTTTTT. It translates to CASSPPQGWGSNTGELFF.

This chain links TRBV10-3 with TRBJ2-3, with TRBD2 matching over 7 bases. Germline-derived CDR1 and CDR2 are ENHRY and SYGVKD. This CDR3 is 16 amino acids long. Losses at the gene ends were 3 bases for V and 3 bases for J; bases not matched to a gene: 9. This CDR3 is CAISDIGAGETDTQYF. The CDR3 bases are TGTGCCATCAGTGACATTGGGGCGGGGGAGACAGATACGCAGTATTTT.

CDR3 amino acids: CAISGGGTQPQHF. Here the CDR3 DNA reads TGTGCCATCAGTGGGGGGGGAACTCAGCCCCAGCATTTT. The chain is built from TRBV10-3 and TRBJ1-5; a possible D gene is TRBD1 (5 bases). The V end was cut by 4 bases, the J end by 6 bases, with 10 bases between. The CDR3 spans 13 residues. Germline V gene sequence: CDR1 ENHRY, CDR2 SYGVKD.

The rearrangement joins TRBV10-3 to TRBJ2-5; 11 nucleotides agree with TRBD2. Germline CDR1 ENHRY, CDR2 SYGVKD. V lost 6 bases, J lost 2 bases, and 5 bases stayed unmatched. CDR3 length: 15 residues. For the CDR3, the DNA is TGTGCCATCAGCTCCGGGACTAGCGGTCAAGAGACCCAGTACTTC. Its translation: CAISSGTSGQETQYF.

The genes are TRBV27 and TRBJ2-4, with TRBD1 matching over 10 bases. Germline V gene data show CDR1 as MNHEY and CDR2 as SMNVEV (reference sequence). After removal of 8 bases from V and 7 bases from J, the junction contained 5 bases not matched to a gene. This CDR3 region has 13 residues. The CDR3 nucleotides read TGTGCCAGCGGAAGACAGGGGGCGAACATTCAGTACTTC. Translated, it gives CASGRQGANIQYF.

The chain couples TRBV7-8 to TRBJ1-2, with D perhaps TRBD1 (5 bases). The germline V and J ends were trimmed by 2 bases and 3 bases, with 16 bases remaining between them. The germline gives CDR1 SGHVS, CDR2 FQNEAQ. The CDR3 has 16 amino acids. The CDR3 sequence is CASSLNSVGRDYGYTF. The DNA for the CDR3 is TGTGCCAGCAGCTTAAATTCTGTCGGCAGGGACTATGGCTACACCTTC.

In DNA form, the CDR3 reads TGTGCCATCAGCTCTACAGGGGTAGCTAACTATGGCTACACCTTC. Translating gives CAISSTGVANYGYTF. The chain is built from TRBV10-3 and TRBJ1-2, with 7 bases identical to TRBD1. The length of the CDR3 is 15 residues. Per germline, CDR1 ENHRY and CDR2 SYGVKD. V gave up 6 bases and J gave up 0 bases; unmatched junction bases: 7.

The rearrangement joins TRBV18 to TRBJ1-2; D unclear. Per germline, CDR1 KGHSH and CDR2 LQKENI. The length of the CDR3 is 15 residues. V was trimmed by 0 bases and J by 5 bases, leaving 13 bases between them. CDR3 region: CASSPPASRGYGYTF. The CDR3, as DNA: TGTGCCAGCTCACCACCCGCTTCACGGGGTTATGGCTACACCTTC.

The chain combines TRBV5-1 with TRBJ2-1; 8 nucleotides line up with TRBD1. There are 14 residues in the CDR3. The junction had 4 bases not matched to a gene; V was cut back by 3 bases and J by 5 bases. Germline CDR1 is SGHRS and CDR2 is YFSETQ. The CDR3 loop is CASSYGQGDNEQFF. The CDR3 region has the DNA TGCGCCAGCAGCTACGGACAGGGCGACAATGAGCAGTTCTTC.

V usage is TRBV6-2 or TRBV6-3 and J usage is TRBJ2-7, with D unclear. The CDR3 sequence is 14 residues long. V was cut by 6 bases and J by 4 bases, with 16 bases left in between. The germline V gene encodes CDR1 MNHEY and CDR2 SVGEGT. Here the CDR3 reads CASSGLKIRYEQYF. The CDR3 nucleotides read TGTGCCAGCAGCGGGCTAAAAATTCGTTACGAGCAGTACTTC.

This chain connects TRBV6-4 to TRBJ2-1; D could derive from TRBD1 or TRBD2 (6 bases each). The germline V gene has CDR1 MRHNA and CDR2 SNTAGT. The CDR3 totals 13 residues. V gave up 4 bases and J gave up 5 bases, with 9 bases separating them. The CDR3 reads CASSAGAHNEQFF. The CDR3 DNA follows: TGTGCCAGCAGTGCGGGGGCCCACAATGAGCAGTTCTTC.

J is TRBJ1-2 and V is TRBV5-1, with unresolved D. Germline loops: CDR1 SGHRS, CDR2 YFSETQ. Between the trimmed V and J ends, which lost 0 bases and 4 bases, there was a span of 4 bases. This CDR3 has 12 residues. The CDR3 DNA follows: TGCGCCAGCAGCTTGGGGCCCTATGGCTACACCTTC. Protein: CASSLGPYGYTF.

The gene calls are TRBV3-1 (or the pseudogene TRBV3-2) and TRBJ2-2; D may match TRBD1 or TRBD2 (5 bases each). The CDR3 runs to 15 residues. CDR1 LGHDT and CDR2 YNNKEL come from the germline V gene (reference sequence). V was shortened by 2 bases and J by 2 bases, with 9 bases between the two germline ends. As DNA, the CDR3 is TGTGCCAGCAGCCAATGGGACGGTAACACCGGGGAGCTGTTTTTT. Protein sequence: CASSQWDGNTGELFF.